The clone carrying this T cell receptor beta chain was counted only a few times. No antigen is known for it. This sample stems from a study of vaccination effects on CD4 cells after COVID-19. Whole-study context: Vaccination of participants consisted of two doses of either the BNT162b2 or mRNA-1273 vaccine. Overall study results and limits: Infection-derived and vaccine-derived clones contracted markedly late after vaccination.

CDR1 is SEHNR and CDR2 is FQNEAQ in the germline V gene (reference sequence). This CDR3 spans 12 amino acids. V lost 4 bases and J 6 bases, leaving 9 bases between the germline ends. Following an approximately 9-day culture, CD4+ T cells were purified. Half-medium exchanges with IL-2 medium took place on days 3 and 7. The protocol was immunoSEQ multiplex PCR, while the TCRdb copy is restricted to in-frame clones and leaves out a portion. The sample holds about 50,000 clones, 70% to 80% seen once. The gene calls are TRBV7-9 and TRBJ1-1; D not certain. Sequences were derived from CD4+ T cells from PBMCs cultured without peptide, sampled before COVID-19 vaccination. The TCR was taken from a human donor who received a COVID-19 vaccine. The CDR3 loop is CASSSAAAEAFF. The CDR3 DNA follows: TGTGCCAGCAGCTCGGCGGCAGCTGAAGCTTTCTTT. Filled out from reference TRBV7-9 and TRBJ1-1, the complete variable domain reads DTGVSQNPRHKITKRGQNVTFRCDPISEHNRLYWYRQTLGQGPEFLTYFQNEAQLEKSRLLSDRFSAERPKGSFSTLEIQRTEQGDSAMYLCASSSAAAEAFFGQGTRLTVV.